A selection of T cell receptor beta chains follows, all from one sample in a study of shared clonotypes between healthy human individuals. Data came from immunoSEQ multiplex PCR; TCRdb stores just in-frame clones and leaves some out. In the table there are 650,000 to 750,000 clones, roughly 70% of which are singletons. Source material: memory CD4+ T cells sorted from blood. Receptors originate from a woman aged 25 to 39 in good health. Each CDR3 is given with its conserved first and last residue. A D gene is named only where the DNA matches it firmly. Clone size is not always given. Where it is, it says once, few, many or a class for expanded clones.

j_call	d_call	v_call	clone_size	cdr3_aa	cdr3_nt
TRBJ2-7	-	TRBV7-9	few	CASSLEAYEQYF	TGTGCCAGCAGCTTAGAAGCCTACGAGCAGTACTTC
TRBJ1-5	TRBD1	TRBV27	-	CASQPLDRGTYQPQHF	TGTGCCAGCCAGCCCCTGGACAGGGGGACGTATCAGCCCCAGCATTTT
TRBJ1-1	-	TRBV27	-	CASSSRSEAFF	TGTGCCAGCAGTTCCAGGTCTGAAGCTTTCTTT
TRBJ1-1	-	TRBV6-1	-	CASSVAVMMNTEAFF	TGTGCCAGCAGTGTAGCAGTGATGATGAACACTGAAGCTTTCTTT
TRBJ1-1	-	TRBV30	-	CARSLDGVKAFF	TGTGCCCGGAGTCTCGATGGAGTGAAAGCTTTCTTT
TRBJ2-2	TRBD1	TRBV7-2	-	CASSLQGADTGELFF	TGTGCCAGCAGCTTACAGGGGGCCGACACCGGGGAGCTGTTTTTT
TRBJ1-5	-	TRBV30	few	CAWSGGGLSNQPQHF	TGTGCCTGGAGTGGTGGGGGACTAAGCAATCAGCCCCAGCATTTT
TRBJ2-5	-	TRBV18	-	CASSPPGNRGQETQYF	TGTGCCAGCTCACCACCGGGCAACCGGGGACAAGAGACCCAGTACTTC
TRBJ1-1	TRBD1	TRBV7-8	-	CASRDRGLSEAFF	TGTGCCAGCCGGGACAGGGGGCTTTCTGAAGCTTTCTTT
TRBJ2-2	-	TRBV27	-	CASSLRQLPGELFF	TGTGCCAGCAGTTTACGGCAGCTCCCCGGGGAGCTGTTTTTT
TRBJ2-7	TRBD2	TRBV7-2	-	CASSDLADYEQYF	TGTGCCAGCAGCGACCTAGCGGACTACGAGCAGTACTTC
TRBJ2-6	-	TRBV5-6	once	CASSSAGAFGANVLTF	TGTGCCAGCAGCTCCGCGGGGGCCTTTGGGGCCAACGTCCTGACTTTC
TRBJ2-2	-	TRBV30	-	CAWAHLGQNTGELFF	TGTGCCTGGGCCCACCTGGGACAGAACACCGGGGAGCTGTTTTTT
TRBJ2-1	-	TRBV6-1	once	CASSRINEQFF	TGTGCCAGCAGCCGAATAAATGAGCAGTTCTTC